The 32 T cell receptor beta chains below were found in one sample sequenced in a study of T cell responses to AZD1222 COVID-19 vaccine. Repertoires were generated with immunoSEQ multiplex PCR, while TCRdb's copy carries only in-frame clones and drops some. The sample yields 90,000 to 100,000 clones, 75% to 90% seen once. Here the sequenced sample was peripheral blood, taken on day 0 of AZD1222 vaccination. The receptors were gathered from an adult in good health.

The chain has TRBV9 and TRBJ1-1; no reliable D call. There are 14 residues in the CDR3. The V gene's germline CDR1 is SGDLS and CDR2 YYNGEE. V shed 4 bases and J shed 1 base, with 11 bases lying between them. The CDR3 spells CASSPPQRNTEAFF. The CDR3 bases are TGTGCCAGCAGCCCGCCACAGAGGAACACTGAAGCTTTCTTT.

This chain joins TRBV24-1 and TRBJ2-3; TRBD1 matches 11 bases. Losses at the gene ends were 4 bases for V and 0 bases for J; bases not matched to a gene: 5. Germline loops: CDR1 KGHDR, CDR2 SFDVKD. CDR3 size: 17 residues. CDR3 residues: CATSDRDRGISTDTQYF. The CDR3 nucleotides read TGTGCCACCAGTGACCGGGACAGGGGGATAAGCACAGATACGCAGTATTTT.

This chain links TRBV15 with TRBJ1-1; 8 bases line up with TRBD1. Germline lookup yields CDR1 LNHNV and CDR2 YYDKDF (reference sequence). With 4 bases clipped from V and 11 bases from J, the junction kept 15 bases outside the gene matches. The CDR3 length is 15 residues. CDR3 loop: CATSTFGQGGGGAFF. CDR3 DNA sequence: TGTGCCACCAGCACCTTCGGACAGGGAGGGGGTGGGGCTTTCTTT.

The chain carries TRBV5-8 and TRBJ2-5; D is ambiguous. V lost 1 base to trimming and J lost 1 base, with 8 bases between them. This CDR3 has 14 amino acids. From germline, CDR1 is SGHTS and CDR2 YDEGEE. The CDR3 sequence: CASSLMTGQETQYF. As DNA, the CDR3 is TGTGCCAGCAGCTTGATGACGGGCCAAGAGACCCAGTACTTC.

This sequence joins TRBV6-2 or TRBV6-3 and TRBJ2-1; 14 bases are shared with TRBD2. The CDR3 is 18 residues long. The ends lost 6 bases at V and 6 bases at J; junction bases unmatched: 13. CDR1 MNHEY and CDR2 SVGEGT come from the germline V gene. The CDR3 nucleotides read TGTGCCAGCAGCCCGGGACTAGCGGGAGTAATAGACTTCAATGAGCAGTTCTTC. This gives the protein CASSPGLAGVIDFNEQFF.

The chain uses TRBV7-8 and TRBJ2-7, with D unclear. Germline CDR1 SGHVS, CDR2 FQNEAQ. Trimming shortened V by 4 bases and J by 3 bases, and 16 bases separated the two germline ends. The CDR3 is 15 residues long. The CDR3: CASSSLGRNIYEQYF. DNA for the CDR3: TGTGCCAGCAGCTCACTTGGACGGAATATCTACGAGCAGTACTTC.

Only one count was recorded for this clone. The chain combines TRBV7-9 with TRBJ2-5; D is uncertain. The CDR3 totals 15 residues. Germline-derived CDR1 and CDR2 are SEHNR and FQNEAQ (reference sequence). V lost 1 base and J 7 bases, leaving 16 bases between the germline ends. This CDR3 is CASSLVALSWGTQYF. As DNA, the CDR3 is TGTGCCAGCAGCTTAGTAGCCCTGTCTTGGGGGACCCAGTACTTC.

The CDR3 sequence: CASSRGTGGPLDNQPQHF. The DNA for the CDR3 is TGTGCCAGTAGTAGAGGGACAGGGGGCCCCCTGGACAATCAGCCCCAGCATTTT. V gene TRBV19 combines with J gene TRBJ1-5; 12 bases fit TRBD1. Germline CDR1 reads LNHDA; CDR2 reads SQIVND (reference sequence). The CDR3 is 18 residues long. The V and J ends lost 4 bases and 3 bases, in that order; junction bases with no gene match: 10. The full variable domain, completed using reference TRBV19 and TRBJ1-5, is DGGITQSPKYLFRKEGQNVTLSCEQNLNHDAMYWYRQDPGQGLRLIYYSQIVNDFQKGDIAEGYSVSREKKESFPLTVTSAQKNPTAFYLCASSRGTGGPLDNQPQHFGDGTRLSIL.

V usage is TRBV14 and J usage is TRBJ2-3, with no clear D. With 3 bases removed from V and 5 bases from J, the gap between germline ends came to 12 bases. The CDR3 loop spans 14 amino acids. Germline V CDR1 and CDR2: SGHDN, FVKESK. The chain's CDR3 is CASSQDQLLDTQYF. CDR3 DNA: TGTGCCAGCAGCCAGGACCAACTCTTAGATACGCAGTATTTT.

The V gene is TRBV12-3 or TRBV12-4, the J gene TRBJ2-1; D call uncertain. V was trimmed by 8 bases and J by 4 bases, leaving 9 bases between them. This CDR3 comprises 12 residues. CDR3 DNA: TGTGCCAGCTCCCGGGCGTACAATGAGCAGTTCTTC. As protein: CASSRAYNEQFF.

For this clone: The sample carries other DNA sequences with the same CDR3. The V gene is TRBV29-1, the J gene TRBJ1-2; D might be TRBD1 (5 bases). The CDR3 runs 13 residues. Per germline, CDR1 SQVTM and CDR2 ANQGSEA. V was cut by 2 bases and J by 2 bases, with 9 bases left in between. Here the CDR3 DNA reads TGCAGCGTTGAATGGCAGGGAAACTATGGCTACACCTTC. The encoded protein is CSVEWQGNYGYTF.

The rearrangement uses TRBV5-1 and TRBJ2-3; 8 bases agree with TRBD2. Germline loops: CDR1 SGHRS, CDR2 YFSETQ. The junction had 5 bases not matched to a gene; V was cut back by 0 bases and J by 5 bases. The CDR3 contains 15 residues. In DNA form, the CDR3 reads TGCGCCAGCAGCTTGGTAACTAGCGGCGGAGATACGCAGTATTTT. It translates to CASSLVTSGGDTQYF.

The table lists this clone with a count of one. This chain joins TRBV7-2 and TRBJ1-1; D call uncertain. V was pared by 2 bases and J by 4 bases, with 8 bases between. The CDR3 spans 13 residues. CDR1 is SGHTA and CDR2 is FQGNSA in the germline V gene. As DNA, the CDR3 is TGTGCCAGCAGCTTATTTATGGGCACTGAAGCTTTCTTT. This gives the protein CASSLFMGTEAFF. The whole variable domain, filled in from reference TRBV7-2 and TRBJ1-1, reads GAGVSQSPSNKVTEKGKDVELRCDPISGHTALYWYRQSLGQGLEFLIYFQGNSAPDKSGLPSDRFSAERTGGSVSTLTIQRTQQEDSAVYLCASSLFMGTEAFFGQGTRLTVV.

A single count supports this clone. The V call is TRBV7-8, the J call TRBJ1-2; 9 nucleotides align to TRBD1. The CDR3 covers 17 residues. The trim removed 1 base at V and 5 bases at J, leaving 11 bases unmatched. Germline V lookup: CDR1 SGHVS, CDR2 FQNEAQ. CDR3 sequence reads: CASSLGGGATGGYGYTF. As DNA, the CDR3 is TGTGCCAGCAGCTTAGGCGGAGGGGCGACAGGGGGTTATGGCTACACCTTC.

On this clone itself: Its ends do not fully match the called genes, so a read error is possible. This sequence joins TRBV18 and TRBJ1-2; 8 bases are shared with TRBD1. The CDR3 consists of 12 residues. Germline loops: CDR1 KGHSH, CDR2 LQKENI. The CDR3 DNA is TGTGCCAGCTCACTAGGACAGGGCCCAGCCGCCTTC. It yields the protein CASSLGQGPAAF.

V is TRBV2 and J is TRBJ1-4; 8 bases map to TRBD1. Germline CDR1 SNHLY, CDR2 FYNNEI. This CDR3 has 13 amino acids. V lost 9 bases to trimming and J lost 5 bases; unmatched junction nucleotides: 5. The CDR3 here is CARTGAGNEKLFF. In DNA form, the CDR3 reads TGTGCCAGGACAGGGGCGGGGAATGAAAAACTGTTTTTT.

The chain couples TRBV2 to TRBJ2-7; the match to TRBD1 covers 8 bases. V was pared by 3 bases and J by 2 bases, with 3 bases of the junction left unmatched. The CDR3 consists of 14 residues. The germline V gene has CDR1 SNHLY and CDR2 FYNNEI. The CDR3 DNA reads TGTGCCAGCAGTGACTCCAGGGGGCCCTACGAGCAGTACTTC. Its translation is CASSDSRGPYEQYF.

The CDR3 protein is CASSLSALHYGYTF. In DNA, the CDR3 is TGTGCCAGCAGCTTATCAGCCCTGCACTATGGCTACACCTTC. The chain links TRBV13 to TRBJ1-2, with D uncertain. CDR3 size: 14 residues. V lost 2 bases, J lost 3 bases, and 10 bases lay in between. Germline CDR1 and CDR2: PRHDT and FYEKMQ (reference sequence).

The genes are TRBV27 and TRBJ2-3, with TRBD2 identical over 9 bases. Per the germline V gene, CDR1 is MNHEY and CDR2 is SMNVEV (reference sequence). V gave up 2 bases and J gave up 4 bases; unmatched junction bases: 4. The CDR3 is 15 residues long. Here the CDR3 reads CASSLEGLAADTQYF. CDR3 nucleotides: TGTGCCAGCAGTTTAGAGGGACTAGCTGCAGATACGCAGTATTTT.

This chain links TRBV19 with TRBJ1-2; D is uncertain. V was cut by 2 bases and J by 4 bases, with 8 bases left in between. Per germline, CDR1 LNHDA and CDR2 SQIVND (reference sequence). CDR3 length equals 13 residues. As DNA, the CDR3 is TGTGCCAGTAGTATAAGTTCGGGCTATGGCTACACCTTC. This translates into CASSISSGYGYTF. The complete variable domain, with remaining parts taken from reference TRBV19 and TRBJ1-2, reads DGGITQSPKYLFRKEGQNVTLSCEQNLNHDAMYWYRQDPGQGLRLIYYSQIVNDFQKGDIAEGYSVSREKKESFPLTVTSAQKNPTAFYLCASSISSGYGYTFGSGTRLTVV.

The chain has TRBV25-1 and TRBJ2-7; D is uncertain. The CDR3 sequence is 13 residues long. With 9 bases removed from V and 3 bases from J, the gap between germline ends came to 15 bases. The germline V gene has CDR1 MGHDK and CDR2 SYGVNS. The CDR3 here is CASIGVNLYEQYF. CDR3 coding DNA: TGTGCCAGTATTGGGGTGAACCTCTACGAGCAGTACTTC.

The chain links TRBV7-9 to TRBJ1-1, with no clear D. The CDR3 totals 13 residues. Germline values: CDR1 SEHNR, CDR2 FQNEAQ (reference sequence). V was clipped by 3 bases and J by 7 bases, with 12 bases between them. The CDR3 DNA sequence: TGTGCCAGCAGCTTTTTGGCCGGACTTGAAGCTTTCTTT. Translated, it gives CASSFLAGLEAFF.

CDR3 nucleotide sequence: TGCGCCAGCAGCGTACCATACGAGCAGTACTTC. Protein: CASSVPYEQYF. This chain joins TRBV10-1 and TRBJ2-7; D not certain. Germline V gene sequence: CDR1 WNHNN, CDR2 SYGVQD (reference sequence). Trimming left V 6 bases short and J 4 bases short, with 7 bases between. CDR3 length: 11 amino acids.

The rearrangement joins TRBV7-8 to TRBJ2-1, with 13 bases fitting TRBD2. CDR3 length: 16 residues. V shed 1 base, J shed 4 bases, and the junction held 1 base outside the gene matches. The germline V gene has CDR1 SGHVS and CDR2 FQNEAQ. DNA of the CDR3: TGTGCCAGCAGCTTAGGGGGACTAGCGGGATACAATGAGCAGTTCTTC. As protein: CASSLGGLAGYNEQFF.

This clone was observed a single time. The DNA of the CDR3 is TGTGCCAGCAGCCCGCGACTAGCGTCGGCCAACGTCCTGACTTTC. Its protein product is CASSPRLASANVLTF. The rearrangement uses TRBV7-2 and TRBJ2-6; 8 nucleotides align to TRBD2. V lost 5 bases to trimming and J lost 6 bases; unmatched junction nucleotides: 6. Germline V gene data show CDR1 as SGHTA and CDR2 as FQGNSA. The CDR3 consists of 15 residues.

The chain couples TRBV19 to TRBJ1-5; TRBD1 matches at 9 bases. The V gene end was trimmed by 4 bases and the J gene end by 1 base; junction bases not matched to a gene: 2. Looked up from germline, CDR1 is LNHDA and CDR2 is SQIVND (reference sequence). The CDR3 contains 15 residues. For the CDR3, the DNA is TGTGCCAGTAGTACCGACAGGGGGAGCAATCAGCCCCAGCATTTT. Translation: CASSTDRGSNQPQHF.

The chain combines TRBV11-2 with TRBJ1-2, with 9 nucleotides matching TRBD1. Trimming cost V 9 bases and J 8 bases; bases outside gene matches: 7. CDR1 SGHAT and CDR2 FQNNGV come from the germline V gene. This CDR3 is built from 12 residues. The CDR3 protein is CASGQGRKGYTF. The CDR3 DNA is TGTGCCAGTGGACAGGGGAGAAAGGGCTACACCTTC.

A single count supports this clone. This CDR3 is CAGSSTGYGYTF. The CDR3 coding sequence is TGTGCCGGATCCTCGACAGGGTACGGCTACACCTTC. The chain uses TRBV12-3 or TRBV12-4 and TRBJ1-2; 7 positions agree with TRBD1. The CDR3 contains 12 residues. V shed 11 bases, J shed 8 bases, and the junction held 11 bases outside the gene matches.

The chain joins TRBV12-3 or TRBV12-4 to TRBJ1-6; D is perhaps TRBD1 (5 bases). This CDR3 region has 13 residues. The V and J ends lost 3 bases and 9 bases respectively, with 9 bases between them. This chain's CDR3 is CASSFEGSSPLHF. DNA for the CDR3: TGTGCCAGCAGTTTCGAGGGGAGTTCACCCCTCCACTTT.

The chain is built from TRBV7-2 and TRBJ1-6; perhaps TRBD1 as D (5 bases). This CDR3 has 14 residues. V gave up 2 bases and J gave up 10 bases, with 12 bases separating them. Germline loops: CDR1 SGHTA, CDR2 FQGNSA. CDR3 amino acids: CASSLTRGDSPLHF. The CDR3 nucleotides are TGTGCCAGCAGCTTAACCCGGGGGGACTCACCCCTCCACTTT. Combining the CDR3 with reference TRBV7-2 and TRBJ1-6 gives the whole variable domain GAGVSQSPSNKVTEKGKDVELRCDPISGHTALYWYRQSLGQGLEFLIYFQGNSAPDKSGLPSDRFSAERTGGSVSTLTIQRTQQEDSAVYLCASSLTRGDSPLHFGNGTRLTVT.

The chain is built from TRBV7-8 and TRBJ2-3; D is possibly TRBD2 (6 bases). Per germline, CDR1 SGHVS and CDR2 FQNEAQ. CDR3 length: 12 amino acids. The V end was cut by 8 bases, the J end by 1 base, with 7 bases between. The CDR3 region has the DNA TGTGCCAGCGGGGAGGGCACAGATACGCAGTATTTT. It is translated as CASGEGTDTQYF.

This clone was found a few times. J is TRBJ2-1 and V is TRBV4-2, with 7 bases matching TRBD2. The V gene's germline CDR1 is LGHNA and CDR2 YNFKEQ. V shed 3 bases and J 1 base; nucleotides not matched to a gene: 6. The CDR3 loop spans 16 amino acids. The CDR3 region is CASSQVGGGSYNEQFF. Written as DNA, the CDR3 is TGTGCCAGCAGCCAGGTCGGCGGGGGATCCTACAATGAGCAGTTCTTC.